Detailed here is one T cell receptor (beta chain). Original analysis: Estimation of nucleated cell counts was performed using reference gene primer amplification. Here immunoSEQ multiplex PCR was the method, and the copy in TCRdb shows in-frame clones only, minus some. That table gives V, J and clone size, and the DNA gave D and trimming. Seen here are fewer than 200,000 clones, approximately 90% observed once, and the top ten hold 4.8%. This specimen comes from a study of blood T cell repertoires in COVID-19. Study context: Acute and convalescent COVID-19 samples came from the United States, Italy and Spain. T cells, B-cell-depleted T cells, or PBMCs provided the cDNA or gDNA that served as material.

Seattle patients were enrolled while actively infected and followed longitudinally. The length of the CDR3 is 14 residues. Germline-derived CDR1 and CDR2 are MNHEY and SVGAGI. Trimming took off 5 bases at V and 0 bases at J, with 8 bases between the two ends. J is TRBJ2-1 and V is TRBV6-5; weak D call: TRBD1 (6 bases). This sequence originates from a man younger than 45 with COVID-19, enrolled during active disease. Sequencing used peripheral blood. Here the CDR3 reads CASSQGSSYNEQFF. The CDR3 region has the DNA TGTGCCAGCAGTCAGGGGTCCTCCTACAATGAGCAGTTCTTC.